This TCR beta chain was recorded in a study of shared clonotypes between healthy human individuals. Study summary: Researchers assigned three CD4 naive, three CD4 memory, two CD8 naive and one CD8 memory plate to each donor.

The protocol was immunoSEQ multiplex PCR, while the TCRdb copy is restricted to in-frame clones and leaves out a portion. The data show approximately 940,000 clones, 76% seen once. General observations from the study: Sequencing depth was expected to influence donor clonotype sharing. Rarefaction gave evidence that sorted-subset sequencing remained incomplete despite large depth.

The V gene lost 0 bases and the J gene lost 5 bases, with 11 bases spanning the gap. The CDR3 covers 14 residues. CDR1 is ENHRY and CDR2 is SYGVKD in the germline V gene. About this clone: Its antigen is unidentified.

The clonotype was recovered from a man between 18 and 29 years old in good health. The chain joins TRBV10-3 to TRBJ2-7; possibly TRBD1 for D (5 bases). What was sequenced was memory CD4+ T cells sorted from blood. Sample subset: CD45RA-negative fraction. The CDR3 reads CAISESVQVDEQYF. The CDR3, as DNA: TGTGCCATCAGTGAGTCGGTACAGGTAGACGAGCAGTACTTC.